This note documents a single T cell receptor beta chain sequence. Its antigen remains unknown. These data come from a study of early stage breast cancer tumors. Study overall: The ER+/PR+/HER2- tumors included roughly eight ductal and a few lobular carcinomas. Study findings and constraints: In 14 of 16 patients, blood comparison separated tumor from normal breast.

V shed 5 bases, J shed 7 bases, and the junction held 4 bases outside the gene matches. This CDR3 spans 13 amino acids. Germline CDR1 is SGHNT and CDR2 is YENEEA. Libraries were prepared by immunoSEQ multiplex PCR; TCRdb keeps only in-frame clonotypes and omits some of them. The table lists 45,000 to 60,000 clones, around nine tenths of them singletons, with 4% to 5.5% in the top ten. The source material was blood. The receptor comes from a person aged 70 to 85 with breast cancer. The chain recombines TRBV11-3 with TRBJ2-2, with 7 bases fitting TRBD2. The CDR3 protein is CASSGGGIGELFF. CDR3 nucleotides: TGTGCCAGCAGCGGGGGGGGAATCGGGGAGCTGTTTTTT.